Below, 27 T cell receptor beta chains from the same sample are listed, as sequenced in a study of control samples from healthy donors and cancer patients. Assay used: immunoSEQ multiplex PCR; TCRdb lists only in-frame clones, some missing. Here the sample spans 70,000 to 80,000 clones, around 90% being singletons. Sequenced material: PBMCs. The receptors here all came from a woman in her fifties or sixties with colorectal cancer.

The chain couples TRBV3-1 (or the pseudogene TRBV3-2) to TRBJ2-3; 7 bases align to TRBD2. The trim removed 1 base at V and 4 bases at J, leaving 17 bases unmatched. Germline V gene data show CDR1 as LGHDT and CDR2 as YNNKEL (reference sequence). CDR3 length equals 19 residues. DNA for the CDR3: TGTGCCAGCAGCCAAGCCTCCCAGTGGTTGGAGGGGAGGGCAGATACGCAGTATTTT. As protein: CASSQASQWLEGRADTQYF.

The rearrangement joins TRBV5-1 to TRBJ1-2; perhaps TRBD1 as D (5 bases). The V end was cut by 6 bases, the J end by 4 bases, with 19 bases between. CDR1 is SGHRS and CDR2 is YFSETQ in the germline V gene. There are 15 residues in the CDR3. The CDR3 reads CASTQQVGASYGYTF. The CDR3, as DNA: TGCGCCAGCACCCAACAGGTGGGAGCTTCCTATGGCTACACCTTC.

The chain employs TRBV18 and TRBJ2-3; D call uncertain. Germline-derived CDR1 and CDR2 are KGHSH and LQKENI. Trimming took 5 bases from V and 2 from J, leaving 2 bases between them. The CDR3 is 11 amino acids. The CDR3 protein is CASSTTDTQYF. CDR3 bases: TGTGCCAGCTCAACCACAGATACGCAGTATTTT.

The chain uses TRBV30 and TRBJ1-6, with TRBD1 identical over 7 bases. CDR1 and CDR2 (germline): GTSNPN, SVGIG (reference sequence). The CDR3 contains 16 residues. Trimming removed 3 bases from V and 3 bases from J; junction bases left unmatched: 8. The CDR3 is CAWSGTAIIYNSPLHF. CDR3 sequence (DNA): TGTGCCTGGAGCGGGACAGCTATAATCTATAATTCACCCCTCCACTTT.

Here the CDR3 reads CASSYGQGGSYGYTF. CDR3 nucleotide sequence: TGTGCCAGCTCGTATGGACAGGGAGGGAGCTATGGCTACACCTTC. The rearrangement joins TRBV18 to TRBJ1-2; TRBD1 matches at 8 bases. With 6 bases clipped from V and 4 bases from J, the junction kept 10 bases outside the gene matches. This CDR3 has 15 amino acids. CDR1 and CDR2 (germline): KGHSH, LQKENI.

The genes are TRBV5-4 and TRBJ2-6; 9 bases map to TRBD1. V lost 0 bases and J lost 1; bases outside the gene matches: 2. This CDR3 region has 17 residues. CDR1 is SGHNT, CDR2 YYREEE, per germline (reference sequence). In DNA, the CDR3 is TGTGCCAGCAGCTTGGGACAGGGGGGGTCTGGGGCCAACGTCCTGACTTTC. Translating gives CASSLGQGGSGANVLTF. The complete variable domain, with remaining parts taken from reference TRBV5-4 and TRBJ2-6, reads ETGVTQSPTHLIKTRGQQVTLRCSSQSGHNTVSWYQQALGQGPQFIFQYYREEENGRGNFPPRFSGLQFPNYSSELNVNALELDDSALYLCASSLGQGGSGANVLTFGAGSRLTVL.

For the CDR3, the DNA is TGCGCCAGCAGCGTGGGGTGGGGGGCCGAGTCTGGAAACACCATATATTTT. It encodes CASSVGWGAESGNTIYF. J is TRBJ1-3 and V is TRBV4-1; tentative D call: TRBD1 (6 bases). The CDR3 runs 17 residues. V was cut by 5 bases and J by 1 base, with 18 bases left in between. Germline CDR1 MGHRA, CDR2 YSYEKL.

Concerning this clone: This sample also contains other DNA sequences that code for the same CDR3. This chain connects TRBV4-3 to TRBJ1-1, with 10 positions matching TRBD1. Germline V CDR1 and CDR2: LGHNA, YSLEER. The J segment lost 8 bases and the V segment lost 4 bases, leaving 4 bases of the junction unmatched. The CDR3 is 13 amino acids. The CDR3 DNA is TGCGCCAGCAGCCCGGGACAGGGGATCGAAGCTTTCTTT. Protein product: CASSPGQGIEAFF.

This clone was found once. The rearrangement uses TRBV2 and TRBJ2-5; D is unresolved. This CDR3 comprises 12 residues. V lost 5 bases and J 10 bases, leaving 14 bases between the germline ends. Germline V gene sequence: CDR1 SNHLY, CDR2 FYNNEI. The chain's CDR3 is CASSLDLPSQYF. CDR3 sequence (DNA): TGTGCCAGCAGTTTGGACCTGCCGAGCCAGTACTTC.

The V gene is TRBV2, the J gene TRBJ2-5; 11 bases fit TRBD1. Germline V CDR1 and CDR2: SNHLY, FYNNEI. The CDR3 is 15 amino acids. The V gene end was trimmed by 6 bases and the J gene end by 4 bases; junction bases not matched to a gene: 7. CDR3 residues: CASSGQGASGETQYF. CDR3 nucleotide sequence: TGTGCCAGCAGCGGACAGGGGGCAAGTGGAGAGACCCAGTACTTC.

The rearrangement joins TRBV7-2 to TRBJ1-2; D gene unclear. Germline assignment: CDR1 SGHTA and CDR2 FQGNSA. Deletions cut 1 base from V and 7 bases from J, with 10 bases between. The CDR3 totals 13 residues. CDR3 region: CASSLGGSSGYTF. The CDR3 nucleotides read TGTGCCAGCAGCTTAGGAGGGTCATCTGGCTACACCTTC.

The chain combines TRBV4-3 with TRBJ1-5; a possible D gene is TRBD1 (5 bases). The CDR3 extends over 15 amino acids. Germline values: CDR1 LGHNA, CDR2 YSLEER. V lost 0 bases, J lost 3 bases, and 9 bases lay in between. The CDR3 DNA follows: TGCGCCAGCAGCCAAGACGACAGTTTCAATCAGCCCCAGCATTTT. Residues: CASSQDDSFNQPQHF.

The chain couples TRBV28 to TRBJ2-7; D is perhaps TRBD1 (6 bases). CDR1 is MDHEN, CDR2 SYDVKM, per germline. V lost 6 bases and J lost 2, with 11 bases in between. The CDR3 covers 13 residues. CDR3 sequence: CASSSGQTYEQYV. The DNA for the CDR3 is TGTGCCAGCAGCTCTGGACAGACCTACGAGCAGTACGTC.

V usage is TRBV30 and J usage is TRBJ2-1, with D hard to call. The CDR3 runs to 14 residues. Trimming stripped 0 bases from V and 1 base from J, with 7 bases between. Germline loops: CDR1 GTSNPN, CDR2 SVGIG (reference sequence). CDR3 nucleotide sequence: TGTGCCTGGAGTGTACCGGGTTCCTACAATGAGCAGTTCTTC. Translation gives CAWSVPGSYNEQFF. Full variable domain (outside the CDR3, taken from reference TRBV30 and TRBJ2-1): SQTIHQWPATLVQPVGSPLSLECTVEGTSNPNLYWYRQAAGRGLQLLFYSVGIGQISSEVPQNLSASRPQDRQFILSSKKLLLSDSGFYLCAWSVPGSYNEQFFGPGTRLTVL.

Remarks on this clone: Other DNA sequences in this specimen translate into the identical CDR3. This chain uses TRBV9 with TRBJ2-1, with D hard to call. Germline V gives CDR1 SGDLS, CDR2 YYNGEE. Trimming stripped 0 bases from V and 4 bases from J, with 5 bases between. The CDR3 length is 13 residues. The CDR3 protein is CASSVAEYNEQFF. The CDR3 coding sequence is TGTGCCAGCAGCGTAGCGGAATACAATGAGCAGTTCTTC.

The chain couples TRBV20-1 to TRBJ2-4, with 10 bases fitting TRBD2. The germline V gene encodes CDR1 DFQATT and CDR2 SNEGSKA (reference sequence). The CDR3 runs 13 residues. The trim removed 3 bases at V and 6 bases at J, leaving 2 bases unmatched. The CDR3: CSASASGGNIQYF. The CDR3 DNA follows: TGCAGTGCTAGTGCTAGCGGGGGAAACATTCAGTACTTC.

The V and J genes are TRBV7-2 and TRBJ1-3; 7 bases agree with TRBD1. The ends lost 7 bases at V and 0 bases at J; junction bases unmatched: 3. This CDR3 has 14 residues. The germline gives CDR1 SGHTA, CDR2 FQGNSA. This CDR3 reads CASKTGSSGNTIYF. The CDR3 DNA follows: TGTGCCAGCAAGACAGGGTCCTCTGGAAACACCATATATTTT.

V gene TRBV7-2 combines with J gene TRBJ2-3, with TRBD1 matching over 11 bases. The CDR3 spans 17 residues. CDR1 SGHTA and CDR2 FQGNSA come from the germline V gene. Trimming at V came to 2 bases and at J to 5 bases, leaving 9 bases not matched to a gene. CDR3 region: CASSLKSGQGAVDTQYF. CDR3 coding DNA: TGTGCCAGCAGCTTAAAGTCCGGACAGGGGGCGGTAGATACGCAGTATTTT.

The V gene is TRBV24-1, the J gene TRBJ2-3; D possibly corresponds to TRBD1 (6 bases). Germline lookup yields CDR1 KGHDR and CDR2 SFDVKD. The CDR3 has 14 residues. V lost 1 base, J lost 5 bases, and 9 bases lay in between. The CDR3 region is CATSDFRGRDTQYF. CDR3 nucleotide sequence: TGTGCCACCAGTGATTTCAGGGGCCGAGATACGCAGTATTTT.

The rearrangement joins TRBV24-1 to TRBJ2-1; D not certain. This CDR3 contains 14 residues. The germline V gene has CDR1 KGHDR and CDR2 SFDVKD. Trimming took 3 bases from V and 8 from J, leaving 13 bases between them. CDR3 coding DNA: TGTGCCACCAGTGATCACCGACGAATGGATGAGCAGTTCTTC. Amino acids: CATSDHRRMDEQFF.

The chain links TRBV4-1 to TRBJ1-1; 12 bases match TRBD1. The CDR3 loop spans 14 amino acids. V dropped 6 bases and J dropped 8; count of bases not matched to a gene: 7. Germline V gene lookup returns CDR1 MGHRA and CDR2 YSYEKL. For the CDR3, the DNA is TGCGCCAGCAGAGGGACAGGGGGCTCTGCCGAAGCTTTCTTT. Translated: CASRGTGGSAEAFF.

The genes are TRBV5-5 and TRBJ1-5, with 8 positions matching TRBD1. J gave up 10 bases and V 5 bases, and 8 bases lay outside the gene matches. Germline CDR1 and CDR2: SGHKS and YYEKEE (reference sequence). The CDR3 runs to 13 residues. CDR3 nucleotide sequence: TGTGCCAGCAGACCGGGACAGGAGGGACCCCAGCATTTT. Amino acid sequence: CASRPGQEGPQHF. The whole variable domain, remainder taken from reference TRBV5-5 and TRBJ1-5, is DAGVTQSPTHLIKTRGQQVTLRCSPISGHKSVSWYQQVLGQGPQFIFQYYEKEERGRGNFPDRFSARQFPNYSSELNVNALLLGDSALYLCASRPGQEGPQHFGDGTRLSIL.

The J gene is TRBJ1-4, the V gene TRBV30, with D maybe TRBD1 (5 bases). Trimming pared 4 bases from V and 8 bases from J, leaving 14 bases between. There are 13 residues in the CDR3. CDR1 is GTSNPN and CDR2 is SVGIG in the germline V gene (reference sequence). The DNA of the CDR3 is TGTGCCTGGACGGGGCTTAAGGGGGAAAAACTGTTTTTT. It is translated as CAWTGLKGEKLFF. Full variable domain (outside the CDR3, taken from reference TRBV30 and TRBJ1-4): SQTIHQWPATLVQPVGSPLSLECTVEGTSNPNLYWYRQAAGRGLQLLFYSVGIGQISSEVPQNLSASRPQDRQFILSSKKLLLSDSGFYLCAWTGLKGEKLFFGSGTQLSVL.

The rearrangement links TRBV12-5 to TRBJ1-1; D is unclear. This CDR3 contains 16 residues. CDR1 is LGHNT, CDR2 FRNRAP, per germline. Trimming left V 0 bases short and J 4 bases short, with 15 bases between. CDR3 amino acids: CASGLVLQAGPTEAFF. The CDR3 DNA reads as TGTGCTAGTGGTTTGGTACTCCAGGCTGGGCCCACTGAAGCTTTCTTT.

V is TRBV15 and J is TRBJ2-1; 9 nucleotides agree with TRBD1. CDR1 LNHNV and CDR2 YYDKDF come from the germline V gene (reference sequence). The CDR3 is 14 residues long. V lost 5 bases and J lost 7; bases outside the gene matches: 6. Here the CDR3 reads CATSPQGTGNEQFF. The CDR3 nucleotides are TGTGCCACCAGCCCCCAGGGGACAGGGAATGAGCAGTTCTTC.

V and J are TRBV6-5 and TRBJ2-3; tentative D call: TRBD1 (6 bases). Germline V gene sequence: CDR1 MNHEY, CDR2 SVGAGI. V lost 2 bases, J lost 5 bases, and 11 bases lay in between. The CDR3 extends over 14 amino acids. The CDR3 DNA follows: TGTGCCAGCAGTTACACCGCAGGGGAAGATACGCAGTATTTT. Its protein is CASSYTAGEDTQYF.

About this clone: Germline is not matched at one junction end, which may reflect a read error. The V and J genes are TRBV24-1 and TRBJ2-1; unclear D gene. The CDR3 is made up of 13 amino acids. CDR1 and CDR2 from the germline V gene are KGHDR and SFDVKD. CDR3 in DNA: TGTGCCACCAGTGATCCTAACTACTATGAGCAGTTCTTC. It is translated as CATSDPNYYEQFF.